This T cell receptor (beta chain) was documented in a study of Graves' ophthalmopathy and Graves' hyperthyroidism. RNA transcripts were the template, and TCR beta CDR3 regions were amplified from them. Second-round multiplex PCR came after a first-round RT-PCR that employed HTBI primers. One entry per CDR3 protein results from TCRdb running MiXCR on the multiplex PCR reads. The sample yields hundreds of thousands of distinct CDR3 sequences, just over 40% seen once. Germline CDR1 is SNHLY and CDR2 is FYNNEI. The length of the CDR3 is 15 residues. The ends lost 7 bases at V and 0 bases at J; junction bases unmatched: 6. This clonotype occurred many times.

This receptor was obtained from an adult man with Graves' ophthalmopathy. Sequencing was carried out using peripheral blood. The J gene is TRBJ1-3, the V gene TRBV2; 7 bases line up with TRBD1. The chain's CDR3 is CASTRGINSGNTIYF. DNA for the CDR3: TGTGCCAGCACCAGGGGGATCAACTCTGGAAACACCATATATTTT.